The T cell receptor (beta chain) under discussion was sequenced for a study of regulatory T cells in long-lasting Graves disease. Study observations and caveats: Repertoires from persistent disease leaned toward TRBV28, TRBJ1-2 and TRBJ2-5. Between persistent patients, 2,500 to 3,500 public clonotypes were shared, exceeding the 800 to 1,000 shared between new patients. Persistent Graves' patients showed less TCR diversity than newly diagnosed ones.

Time point indicated: newly diagnosed GD, antithyroid drugs for less than 3 months. From RNA extracted from PBMCs, the TCR library was made. It was American Thyroid Association guidelines that determined Graves' disease diagnosis. J lost 1 base, V lost 5 bases, and 8 bases had no gene match. Germline CDR1 is DFQATT and CDR2 is SNEGSKA (reference sequence). The CDR3 runs 14 residues. Sequencing libraries for TCR beta were prepared with iRepertoire HTBI primers and Arm-PCR of CDR3 regions. Each CDR3 protein is one row after TCRdb ran MiXCR on the multiplex PCR reads. Of roughly 610,000 distinct CDR3 sequences in the sample, 15% to 20% were seen once. A remark on this clonotype: The antigen remains unidentified.

This sample also belongs to another study, concerning T cells in Graves' hyperthyroidism and ophthalmopathy.

Sequenced here: peripheral blood mononuclear cells (PBMCs), sampled at new diagnosis, from a patient treated with antithyroid drugs. This clonotype was obtained from a man aged 18 to 29 with Graves disease. This chain connects TRBV20-1 to TRBJ2-7; 7 bases agree with TRBD2. The CDR3 DNA sequence: TGCAGTGCTCCCGTCCTAGCGGATTCCTACGAGCAGTACTTC. Protein product: CSAPVLADSYEQYF.